Below, one T cell receptor beta chain is given with its context. The data stem from a study of beta chain features in type 1 diabetes. The whole isolated RNA underwent reverse transcription, so sequencing captured expressed TCRB transcripts. Naive, central memory and regulatory T cell samples came to a mean of around 3.5 million reads. Sequencing used immunoSEQ multiplex PCR; TCRdb keeps in-frame clones, though not all of them. The sample records 900,000 or so clones, roughly 15% being singletons. The V gene lost 5 bases and the J gene lost 8 bases, with 19 bases spanning the gap. Germline V gene sequence: CDR1 SGHAT, CDR2 FQNNGV. The CDR3 totals 15 residues.

The sequence was obtained from a woman aged 18-29 years in good health. The V call is TRBV11-2, the J call TRBJ2-1; no definite D call. Sequenced sample: naive CD4+ T cells from blood. CDR3 loop: CASSPPAAVVYEQFF. CDR3 DNA: TGTGCCAGCAGCCCGCCCGCAGCAGTAGTTTATGAGCAGTTCTTC.